Described below is a single TCR beta chain sequence and its context. This sample stems from a study of technical replicates of blood from a handful of donors. Assay: immunoSEQ multiplex PCR; the TCRdb copy retains only in-frame clones and omits some. The table has around 83,000 clones, approximately 92% seen once. J lost 5 bases, V lost 0 bases, and 4 bases had no gene match. The CDR3 is made up of 14 amino acids. Germline CDR1 is SGDLS and CDR2 is YYNGEE. Sample: T cells isolated from PBMCs. This rearrangement joins TRBV9 to TRBJ2-5, with 7 bases that match TRBD2. The receptor was isolated from a human donor in good health. The CDR3 coding sequence is TGTGCCAGCAGCGTAGCGGGAGGAGGGGAGACCCAGTACTTC. It yields the protein CASSVAGGGETQYF.